This T cell receptor (beta chain) was profiled in a study of blood T cell repertoires in COVID-19. This clone was seen once. At one of its ends the junction is not consistent with the germline gene, which may arise from a read error. Measured with immunoSEQ multiplex PCR; TCRdb has only the in-frame clones, and not every one. The sample consists of 450,000 or so clones, around 90% of them appearing once. The receptor was isolated from a man between 18 and 29 years old with COVID-19, enrolled during active disease. The material sequenced was peripheral blood.

CDR3 in amino acids: CASSFGTGSEQYF. In DNA, the CDR3 is TGTGCTAGCAGCTTCGGGACAGGGTCCGAGCAGTACTTC. The chain links TRBV7-7 to TRBJ2-7; TRBD1 matches at 9 bases. In germline, CDR1 is SSHAT, CDR2 FNYEAQ (reference sequence). The CDR3 spans 13 residues.